This is a list of T cell receptor beta chains from one sample in a study of vaccination and CD4 T cells after COVID-19. The antigens for these receptors are not known. TCRdb re-analysed the PCR reads in MiXCR, keeping a single row per CDR3 protein. The table records approximately 14,000 distinct CDR3 sequences, approximately 35% of them present only once. Sequencing was performed on cultured CD4+ T cells from blood. All receptors derive from a human donor with COVID-19. Both conserved end residues are part of each CDR3. The D gene is left open where the match is weak. Size is stated for part of the rows, as once, few or many counts, or as a class when the clone is expanded.

j_gene: TRBJ1-1
d_gene: -
abundance: -
v_gene: TRBV7-9
CDR3aa: CASSRGSNWGTEAFF
CDR3nt: TGTGCCAGCAGCCGAGGGTCAAATTGGGGCACTGAAGCTTTCTTT

j_gene: TRBJ2-7
d_gene: -
abundance: -
v_gene: TRBV20-1
CDR3aa: CSAGSGAGEQYF
CDR3nt: TGCAGTGCTGGGTCAGGGGCGGGCGAGCAGTACTTC

j_gene: TRBJ2-2
d_gene: -
abundance: -
v_gene: TRBV6-1
CDR3aa: CASSPWAGELFF
CDR3nt: TGTGCCAGCAGCCCCTGGGCCGGGGAGCTGTTTTTT

j_gene: TRBJ2-4
d_gene: -
abundance: few
v_gene: TRBV10-3
CDR3aa: CAISDTLLAKNIQYF
CDR3nt: TGTGCCATCAGTGACACCCTATTAGCCAAAAACATTCAGTACTTC

j_gene: TRBJ2-2
d_gene: -
abundance: -
v_gene: TRBV10-3
CDR3aa: CAIRGLTNTGKLFF
CDR3nt: TGTGCCATCAGGGGACTCACGAACACCGGGAAGCTGTTTTTT

j_gene: TRBJ1-2
d_gene: -
abundance: few
v_gene: TRBV6-2/TRBV6-3
CDR3aa: CASTDSARKGPYYGYTF
CDR3nt: TGTGCCAGCACCGACTCGGCCCGAAAAGGACCATACTATGGCTACACCTTC

j_gene: TRBJ1-1
d_gene: TRBD1
abundance: -
v_gene: TRBV5-1
CDR3aa: CASRTGDTEAFF
CDR3nt: TGCGCCAGCAGGACAGGGGACACTGAAGCTTTCTTT

j_gene: TRBJ2-7
d_gene: -
abundance: -
v_gene: TRBV7-9
CDR3aa: CASSLAGGGEQYF
CDR3nt: TGTGCCAGCAGCTTAGCCGGGGGAGGCGAGCAGTACTTC

j_gene: TRBJ1-5
d_gene: -
abundance: -
v_gene: TRBV12-3/TRBV12-4
CDR3aa: CASRPGRIGSSNQPQHF
CDR3nt: TGTGCCAGCAGGCCGGGACGGATAGGAAGTAGCAATCAGCCCCAGCATTTT

j_gene: TRBJ2-1
d_gene: -
abundance: -
v_gene: TRBV11-3
CDR3aa: CASSKMASEQFF
CDR3nt: TGTGCCAGCAGCAAAATGGCAAGCGAGCAGTTCTTC

j_gene: TRBJ2-7
d_gene: TRBD1
abundance: -
v_gene: TRBV29-1
CDR3aa: CSTGTGPYEQYF
CDR3nt: TGCAGTACAGGGACAGGGCCCTACGAGCAGTACTTC

j_gene: TRBJ2-5
d_gene: -
abundance: -
v_gene: TRBV5-4
CDR3aa: CASRGGGDRKETQYF
CDR3nt: TGTGCCAGCAGGGGAGGGGGGGACCGGAAAGAGACCCAGTACTTC

j_gene: TRBJ1-5
d_gene: -
abundance: once
v_gene: TRBV11-2
CDR3aa: CASSLGAARPNQPQHF
CDR3nt: TGTGCCAGCAGCTTAGGGGCCGCTAGGCCCAATCAGCCCCAGCATTTT

j_gene: TRBJ1-5
d_gene: -
abundance: -
v_gene: TRBV7-9
CDR3aa: CASSFAASNQPQHF
CDR3nt: TGTGCCAGCAGCTTTGCAGCCAGCAATCAGCCCCAGCATTTT

j_gene: TRBJ1-6
d_gene: TRBD1
abundance: few
v_gene: TRBV2
CDR3aa: CASFKDRGYNSPLHF
CDR3nt: TGTGCCAGCTTTAAAGACAGGGGCTATAATTCACCCCTCCACTTT

j_gene: TRBJ2-3
d_gene: -
abundance: -
v_gene: TRBV4-2
CDR3aa: CASSREGGSTDTQYF
CDR3nt: TGTGCCAGCAGCCGCGAGGGGGGAAGCACAGATACGCAGTATTTT

j_gene: TRBJ2-1
d_gene: -
abundance: -
v_gene: TRBV20-1
CDR3aa: CSARKQNNEQFF
CDR3nt: TGCAGTGCTAGAAAACAGAATAATGAGCAGTTCTTC

j_gene: TRBJ1-3
d_gene: -
abundance: few
v_gene: TRBV20-1
CDR3aa: CSARTAGGSGNTIYF
CDR3nt: TGCAGTGCCCGGACAGCCGGTGGGTCTGGAAACACCATATATTTT

j_gene: TRBJ2-5
d_gene: TRBD1
abundance: -
v_gene: TRBV6-1
CDR3aa: CASSLRDRVRETQYF
CDR3nt: TGTGCCAGCAGTCTCCGCGACAGGGTACGAGAGACCCAGTACTTC

j_gene: TRBJ1-1
d_gene: -
abundance: -
v_gene: TRBV28
CDR3aa: CASGIARGAAFF
CDR3nt: TGTGCCAGCGGGATCGCCAGGGGAGCGGCTTTCTTT

j_gene: TRBJ2-2
d_gene: -
abundance: -
v_gene: TRBV7-6
CDR3aa: CASSLGTATGELFF
CDR3nt: TGTGCCAGCAGCTTAGGGACAGCCACCGGGGAGCTGTTTTTT

j_gene: TRBJ1-6
d_gene: -
abundance: -
v_gene: TRBV7-6
CDR3aa: CASSSGRNSPLHF
CDR3nt: TGTGCCAGCAGCTCCGGGAGGAACTCACCCCTCCACTTT

j_gene: TRBJ1-4
d_gene: TRBD1
abundance: -
v_gene: TRBV7-9
CDR3aa: CASSPGWGQGSEKLFF
CDR3nt: TGTGCCAGCAGCCCCGGTTGGGGACAGGGGAGCGAAAAACTGTTTTTT

j_gene: TRBJ1-1
d_gene: -
abundance: -
v_gene: TRBV7-2
CDR3aa: CASTIGALVGTEAFF
CDR3nt: TGTGCCAGCACCATCGGGGCGCTTGTCGGCACTGAAGCTTTCTTT

j_gene: TRBJ1-1
d_gene: TRBD1
abundance: -
v_gene: TRBV7-9
CDR3aa: CASSLTTGGEAFF
CDR3nt: TGTGCCAGCAGCTTAACGACAGGGGGTGAAGCTTTCTTT

j_gene: TRBJ1-2
d_gene: -
abundance: -
v_gene: TRBV9
CDR3aa: CASTPGQSIGYTF
CDR3nt: TGTGCCAGCACCCCGGGGCAGTCTATTGGCTACACCTTC

j_gene: TRBJ1-1
d_gene: TRBD1
abundance: few
v_gene: TRBV27
CDR3aa: CASSSLRQGSITEAFF
CDR3nt: TGTGCCAGCAGTTCACTACGACAGGGATCGATCACTGAAGCTTTCTTT

j_gene: TRBJ2-3
d_gene: -
abundance: -
v_gene: TRBV2
CDR3aa: CASSESDTQYF
CDR3nt: TGTGCCAGCAGTGAGTCAGATACGCAGTATTTT

j_gene: TRBJ2-1
d_gene: -
abundance: -
v_gene: TRBV19
CDR3aa: CASSKTGVDEQFF
CDR3nt: TGTGCCAGTAGTAAGACGGGAGTGGATGAGCAGTTCTTC

j_gene: TRBJ2-2
d_gene: TRBD2
abundance: -
v_gene: TRBV2
CDR3aa: CATSQRGGVGELFF
CDR3nt: TGTGCCACTTCCCAGCGGGGGGGCGTCGGGGAGCTGTTTTTT

j_gene: TRBJ2-7
d_gene: -
abundance: -
v_gene: TRBV7-9
CDR3aa: CASSLGSGRTDEQYF
CDR3nt: TGTGCCAGCAGCTTAGGGTCAGGTCGGACGGACGAGCAGTACTTC

j_gene: TRBJ1-5
d_gene: -
abundance: few
v_gene: TRBV19
CDR3aa: CASSIEGTVNQPQHF
CDR3nt: TGTGCCAGTAGTATAGAGGGGACGGTGAATCAGCCCCAGCATTTT

j_gene: TRBJ1-2
d_gene: -
abundance: -
v_gene: TRBV9
CDR3aa: CASSVEAGKGYTF
CDR3nt: TGTGCCAGCAGCGTAGAAGCCGGGAAGGGCTACACCTTC

j_gene: TRBJ1-2
d_gene: -
abundance: -
v_gene: TRBV7-8
CDR3aa: CASSLPGLYGYTF
CDR3nt: TGTGCCAGCAGCTTACCGGGTCTATATGGCTACACCTTC

j_gene: TRBJ2-5
d_gene: TRBD2
abundance: few
v_gene: TRBV6-5
CDR3aa: CASSYDVLAGVETQYF
CDR3nt: TGTGCCAGCAGTTACGACGTACTAGCGGGGGTAGAGACCCAGTACTTC

j_gene: TRBJ2-5
d_gene: TRBD2
abundance: -
v_gene: TRBV11-2
CDR3aa: CATGGRGETQYF
CDR3nt: TGTGCCACGGGGGGGCGCGGGGAGACCCAGTACTTC

j_gene: TRBJ1-2
d_gene: -
abundance: few
v_gene: TRBV7-8
CDR3aa: CASSLAQYGYTF
CDR3nt: TGTGCCAGCAGCTTAGCGCAGTATGGCTACACCTTC

j_gene: TRBJ2-7
d_gene: -
abundance: -
v_gene: TRBV19
CDR3aa: CASSPSGAGYEQYF
CDR3nt: TGTGCCAGTAGTCCCTCGGGGGCAGGCTACGAGCAGTACTTC

j_gene: TRBJ2-7
d_gene: -
abundance: -
v_gene: TRBV9
CDR3aa: CASSLGQSSYEQYF
CDR3nt: TGTGCCAGCAGCCTTGGACAGAGCTCCTACGAGCAGTACTTC

j_gene: TRBJ2-5
d_gene: TRBD1
abundance: -
v_gene: TRBV30
CDR3aa: CAWSVKGYRGKQETQYF
CDR3nt: TGTGCCTGGAGTGTGAAAGGTTACAGGGGGAAACAAGAGACCCAGTACTTC